This T cell receptor (beta chain) was found in a study of long-term antiretroviral therapy in people with HIV (dated 2022 in TCRdb). Background on the whole study: Collection of the earliest samples took place about a decade ahead of the 2015 WHO recommendation for immediate ART, at a time when ART was typically delayed until CD4 counts fell. A retrospective serial study tested whether changes in peripheral blood TRB repertoire composition and diversity were associated with ART initiation and durable HIV suppression. A total of under 250 cryopreserved PBMC samples were contributed to the cohort by 30 adults with confirmed HIV infection, with samples collected serially over a mean of approximately six years (range 1-12). Among the 30 or so participants with HIV, fewer than twelve were female. No cross-contamination during QIAcube processing turned up in test extractions that ran a monoclonal T-cell line alongside 30 to 40 polyclonal samples.

To note about this clone: The antigen it binds to is not known. Base qualities are not provided; no much larger clone lies one nucleotide away.

To be included, a participant needed at least one PBMC sample from before ART initiation plus at least two post-ART samples. Every participant with HIV received treatment in the United States of America. Before DNA extraction, cryopreserved samples containing about 1-10 million PBMC were thawed and washed. At the time of the earliest PBMC sample, participants with HIV were aged between roughly 20 and 60 years. Per participant, PBMC samples came from 1-4 timepoints prior to ART initiation and 2-8 timepoints following ART initiation, for a median of 7 samples. Serial HIV viral load, CD4+ T-cell count, ART history and demographic data were obtained for every participant. A Qiagen kit on a QIAcube was used to extract genomic DNA from unsorted PBMC, with samples processed in batches of 12. What the study reported, not specific to this receptor: The samples were dated from the mid-2000s to the late 2010s, and the ART regimens that were used may be less effective than current ART regimens. Because PBMC availability was limited, only the TCR beta chain was sequenced, with no alpha chain pairing. A significant increase in TRB diversity was found to be associated with ART initiation, although TRB diversity was observed to remain significantly below that of transplant donor controls even after long-term ART. Expanded TRB clones identified before ART initiation dominated the repertoire at all time points, although this dominance fluctuated and declined in many PLHIV after ART. Narrower CDR3 length ranges were observed in HIV repertoires than in controls, and an antigen-experienced repertoire with only a slight naive shift after ART was suggested by the network structure. Inferences about post-ART repertoire changes are limited because no data were available on ART adherence, viral resistance or therapy changes. Because pre-ART samples had limited cell numbers, profiling was done on unsorted PBMC rather than on sorted CD4+ and CD8+ T cells.

Sequencing of the TRB variable region was done with the immunoSEQ hsTCRB v3.0 assay at survey level resolution. A depth of roughly 40,000-55,000 T-cell genomes per sample was targeted for TRB sequencing. Pooled TRB libraries were sequenced on an Illumina MiSeq with a v3 150-cycle kit. In the authors' own workflow: Repertoire analysis ran in R within a reproducible Nextflow workflow covering QC, data transformation and analysis. LymphoSeq2, an R package for exploring AIRR-Seq data, was used to implement custom analyses. A handful of samples that produced fewer than 5000 total TRB sequences were removed, so approximately 190 HIV repertoires were analyzed. Among the 170 to 200 retained HIV repertoires, some 60 were collected before ART initiation and roughly 130 after ART initiation. Repertoires were downsampled to 5000 TRB nucleotide sequences, with summary statistics averaged over 100 downsampling iterations. TRB sequences were retained for analysis only if CDR3 regions of at least seven amino acids were present. Diversity was assessed using a clonality score derived from Shannon entropy and using the Gini coefficient. In the repertoire networks, any two of the top 5000 CDR3 amino acid sequences were connected whenever the two sequences differed by an edit distance of one. GLIPH2 predicted antigen specificity groups and MHC restriction for TRB CDR3 amino acid sequences. CDR3 amino acid sequences were matched against VDJdb and McPAS-TCR to flag known CMV, EBV, HIV or tissue antigen associations. Pre-ART, post-ART and control groups were compared with Wilcoxon signed-rank tests and Holm-Bonferroni correction. TCRdb limited this immuneACCESS table to in-frame rearrangements with V and J called. A share of clones is missing; checked studies link under half to unresolved V genes, and the rest is unexplained. V, J and clone size reflect that table, while D and trimming were determined from the DNA. Counted in this sample were around 15,000 clones; 70% to 90% of them appeared once. The ten largest clones represent over 4.5% of the sample.

For CDR1 and CDR2, the germline V gene lists MGHRA and YSYEKL. Clipping removes 1 base from V and 5 bases from J, with 11 as the unmatched junction base count. Inclusive of the bounding cysteine and phenylalanine, the CDR3 is 17 residues long. Only the CDR3 DNA stays, 51 bases, in frame from base 1. This sequence originates from a woman aged 40 to 55 with HIV. This receptor chain uses TRBV4-1 and TRBJ1-1; TRBD1 aligns with 9 central bases. This sample comprised unsorted PBMCs, obtained 0.5 years after starting antiretroviral therapy. The sequenced DNA: TGCGCCAGCAGCCAAGCGGAACCGGGACAGGGTTATACTGAAGCTTTCTTT. This sequence encodes CASSQAEPGQGYTEAFF.